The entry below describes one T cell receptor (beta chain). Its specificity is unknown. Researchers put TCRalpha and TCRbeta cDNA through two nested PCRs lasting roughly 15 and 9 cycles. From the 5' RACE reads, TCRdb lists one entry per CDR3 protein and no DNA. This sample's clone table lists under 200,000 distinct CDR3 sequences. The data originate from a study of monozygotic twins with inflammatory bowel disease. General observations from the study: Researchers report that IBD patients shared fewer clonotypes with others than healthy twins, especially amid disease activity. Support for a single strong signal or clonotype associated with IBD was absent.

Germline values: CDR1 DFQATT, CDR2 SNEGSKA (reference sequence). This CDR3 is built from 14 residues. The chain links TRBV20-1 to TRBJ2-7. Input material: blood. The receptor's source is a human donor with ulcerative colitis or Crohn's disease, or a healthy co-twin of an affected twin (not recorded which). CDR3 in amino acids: CSARYRAEPYEQYF.